This is a list of T cell receptor beta chains from one sample in a study of OX40 agonist ivuxolimab in advanced cancers. Data came from immunoSEQ multiplex PCR; TCRdb stores just in-frame clones and leaves some out. The repertoire holds approximately 60,000 clones, with approximately 84% as singletons. The specimen was CD4+ or CD8+ T cells sorted from blood, collected in a trial of the OX40 agonist ivuxolimab. The receptors come from an adult with an advanced solid tumor such as melanoma, head and neck, liver or kidney cancer. Each CDR3 is given with its conserved first and last residue. The order of the fields is D gene, clone size, J gene, V gene, CDR3 DNA, CDR3 protein. A D gene is named only where the DNA matches it firmly. Rows give clone size only sometimes, using once, few, many, or a class for an expanded clone.

>TRBD1|-|TRBJ1-2|TRBV6-5
TGTGCCAGCAGTTACTCGTCCAGGGGGCATGGCTACACCTTC
CASSYSSRGHGYTF
>TRBD2|-|TRBJ2-2|TRBV5-4
TGTGCCAGCAGCTCAGGAAAGCGGGAGGGGAACACCGGGGAGCTGTTTTTT
CASSSGKREGNTGELFF
>TRBD1|-|TRBJ2-7|TRBV10-3
TGTGCCATCCGAGGACAGGGTACCCACGAGCAGTACTTC
CAIRGQGTHEQYF
>-|-|TRBJ2-7|TRBV9
TGTGCCAGCAGCGCGGGACAAACCTACGAGCAGTACTTC
CASSAGQTYEQYF
>TRBD1|-|TRBJ2-5|TRBV9
TGTGCCAGCAGCGTCGCCGGGACAGGGCAAGAGACCCAGTACTTC
CASSVAGTGQETQYF
>-|-|TRBJ1-2|TRBV23-1
TGCGCCAGCAGTCAATCCGAAGGGGCAGGTTCTAACTATGGCTACACCTTC
CASSQSEGAGSNYGYTF
>-|once|TRBJ1-6|TRBV9
TGTGCCAGCAGCGTAGGGCCGAGCACCTATAATTCACCCCTCCACTTT
CASSVGPSTYNSPLHF
>-|-|TRBJ1-1|TRBV5-6
TGTGCCAGCAGCTTTTTCTCGGGGTGGAACACTGAAGCTTTCTTT
CASSFFSGWNTEAFF
>TRBD2|-|TRBJ2-2|TRBV9
TGTGCCAGCAGCGTAGAGGTAGCGGGGGACACCGGGGAGCTGTTTTTT
CASSVEVAGDTGELFF
>TRBD1|-|TRBJ1-2|TRBV30
TGTGCCGGGACAGGGGGGAAGAGCTATGGCTACACCTTC
CAGTGGKSYGYTF
>-|-|TRBJ2-3|TRBV19
TGTGCCAGTAGTATCCCCAGGACCAGCACAGATACGCAGTATTTT
CASSIPRTSTDTQYF
>TRBD2|-|TRBJ2-5|TRBV11-3
TGTGCCAGCAGCTTAGGCGGGAGTGGTGAGACCCAGTACTTC
CASSLGGSGETQYF
>-|-|TRBJ2-7|TRBV5-1
TGCGCCAGCAGCTTTGGGGGAATCAGCTCCTACGAGCAGTACTTC
CASSFGGISSYEQYF
>TRBD2|once|TRBJ2-1|TRBV18
TGTGCCAGCTCATCGGGACTAGACAATGAGCAGTTCTTC
CASSSGLDNEQFF
>-|-|TRBJ1-4|TRBV14
TGTGCCAGCAGCCGCCAGCGATCCGGTGGAAAACTGTTTTTT
CASSRQRSGGKLFF
>TRBD1|-|TRBJ1-1|TRBV6-6
TGTGCCAGCAGTTACAGCGGACAGGGGGGGACTGAAGCTTTCTTT
CASSYSGQGGTEAFF
>TRBD2|-|TRBJ2-2|TRBV10-1
TGCGCTTCGTCTAGCGGGAGGACCGGGGAGCTGTTTTTT
CASSSGRTGELFF
>-|-|TRBJ2-6|TRBV6-5
TGTGCCAGCAGTTACGGTATTGGGGCTGGGGCCAACGTCCTGACTTTC
CASSYGIGAGANVLTF
>-|-|TRBJ2-7|TRBV2
TGTGCCAGCAGTGAAGGGACAGTTAATTTCTACGAGCAGTACTTC
CASSEGTVNFYEQYF
>-|-|TRBJ1-5|TRBV7-8
TGTGCCAGCAGCCCGAGAGGGCGCAATCAGCCCCAGCATTTT
CASSPRGRNQPQHF
>-|-|TRBJ2-3|TRBV18
TGTGCCAGCTCAGCGCTAGCAGATACGCAGTATTTT
CASSALADTQYF
>-|-|TRBJ1-2|TRBV6-1
TGTGCCAGCAGACCAGCAGTCAGATCCACTGGCTACACCTTC
CASRPAVRSTGYTF
>-|-|TRBJ1-1|TRBV10-3
TGTGCCATCAGTGAGATGAACACTGAAGCTTTCTTT
CAISEMNTEAFF
>-|-|TRBJ2-6|TRBV7-3
TGTGCCAGCAGCTTAGTTGGCTCTGGGGCCAACGTCCTGACTTTC
CASSLVGSGANVLTF
>TRBD2|-|TRBJ2-3|TRBV5-4
TGTGCCAGCAGCCATCGGACTAGCGGGGTGACAGATACGCAGTATTTT
CASSHRTSGVTDTQYF
>-|-|TRBJ1-1|TRBV6-6
TGTGCCAGCAGTTACGCGGCAGGGGTGACGAACACTGAAGCTTTCTTT
CASSYAAGVTNTEAFF
>-|-|TRBJ1-3|TRBV21-1
TGTGCCAGCAGCAAAGCCGGCAGGTACTCTGGAAACACCATATATTTT
CASSKAGRYSGNTIYF
>TRBD1|-|TRBJ1-4|TRBV18
TGTGCCAGTAACAGGGGACAAAATGAAAAACTGTTTTTT
CASNRGQNEKLFF
>-|-|TRBJ2-2|TRBV5-1
TGCGCCAGCAGCTTACAGACCGGGGAGCTGTTTTTT
CASSLQTGELFF
>-|few|TRBJ1-2|TRBV30
TGTGCCTGGAGAAGGGTCTATGGCTACACCTTC
CAWRRVYGYTF
>-|-|TRBJ2-7|TRBV10-3
TGTGCCATCAGTGAGTCCTCAGGGAGTTACGAGCAGTACTTC
CAISESSGSYEQYF
>-|-|TRBJ2-7|TRBV6-1
TGTACCAGCAGCCGAACCTACGAGCAGTACTTC
CTSSRTYEQYF
>TRBD1|-|TRBJ1-6|TRBV19
TGTGCCAGTAAACAGGGGCAAGGGTCACCCCTCCACTTT
CASKQGQGSPLHF
>-|-|TRBJ1-1|TRBV9
TGTGCCAGCAGCGTAGTGCCAGGGGACGGACGGCGTGGAAACACTGAAGCTTTCTTT
CASSVVPGDGRRGNTEAFF
>-|few|TRBJ1-1|TRBV7-3
TGTGCCAGCAGCTTAACGGGCCAAGAAGCTTTCTTT
CASSLTGQEAFF
>-|-|TRBJ2-1|TRBV25-1
TGTGCCAGCAGTGGGAGGGGACACCAGGCGTTCAATGAGCAGTTCTTC
CASSGRGHQAFNEQFF
>-|-|TRBJ2-3|TRBV19
TGTGCCAGTAAGGTCCGCGGGCCCCTGGGGACAGATACGCAGTATTTT
CASKVRGPLGTDTQYF
>TRBD2|-|TRBJ2-7|TRBV10-3
TGTGCCATCATGACGACTAGCGGTGAGCAGTACTTC
CAIMTTSGEQYF
>-|-|TRBJ2-3|TRBV2
TGTGCCAGCAGTGGTGGAAGGGCCACAGATACGCAGTATTTT
CASSGGRATDTQYF
>-|-|TRBJ1-2|TRBV5-1
TGCGCCAGCAGCTTGGCGGGGAGGGCAGCCTACACCTTC
CASSLAGRAAYTF
>TRBD1|-|TRBJ2-7|TRBV6-6
TGTGCCAGCAGGCGGACAGGACAATACGAGCAGTACTTC
CASRRTGQYEQYF
>-|-|TRBJ2-6|TRBV19
TGTGCCAGTAGGTGGACTGGGGCCAACGTCCTGACTTTC
CASRWTGANVLTF
>-|once|TRBJ2-7|TRBV10-2
TGCGCCAGCAGGACGACTGAAATCTACGAGCAGTACTTC
CASRTTEIYEQYF
>-|-|TRBJ1-1|TRBV2
TGTGCCAGCAGTGAAATGGGGTCTATAGTAACACTGAGATTTTTCTTT
CASSEMGSIVTLRFFF
>TRBD1|-|TRBJ1-4|TRBV6-1
TGTGCCAGCAGTGGACAGGGAGGTGAAAAACTGTTTTTT
CASSGQGGEKLFF
>-|-|TRBJ2-2|TRBV23-1
TGCGCCAGCAGTCAACCGGCATACGACACCGGGGAGCTGTTTTTT
CASSQPAYDTGELFF
>-|-|TRBJ2-1|TRBV5-1
TGCGCCAGCAGCTTGGGTGGAGGCCTTCGCTCCCGCGATGAGCAGTTCTTC
CASSLGGGLRSRDEQFF
>-|-|TRBJ1-2|TRBV11-3
TGTGCCAGCAGCTTAGTGTACGGGGGTGGCTACACCTTC
CASSLVYGGGYTF
>-|once|TRBJ2-3|TRBV10-3
TGTGCCATCGGACCAGATATCACAGATACGCAGTATTTT
CAIGPDITDTQYF
>TRBD1|-|TRBJ1-1|TRBV7-3
TGTGCCAGCAGCTCCGGGACAGGAAGGGAAGCTTTCTTT
CASSSGTGREAFF
>-|-|TRBJ2-3|TRBV6-5
TGTGCCAGCAGTCCCCGATTAGGTGCTACGCAGTATTTT
CASSPRLGATQYF
>-|-|TRBJ2-5|TRBV10-3
TGTGCCATCAGTGAGTCGGCGGAGACCCAGTACTTC
CAISESAETQYF
>TRBD1|-|TRBJ2-2|TRBV7-7
TGTGCCAGCAGCCCCCGGGACAGGGATATCGGGGAGCTGTTTTTT
CASSPRDRDIGELFF
>TRBD2|-|TRBJ2-1|TRBV29-1
TGCAGCACAAAACCAGCGGGATCCTACAATGAGCAGTTCTTC
CSTKPAGSYNEQFF
>-|-|TRBJ2-1|TRBV5-1
TGCGCCAGCAGCTTCACAGGATCCTACAATGAGCAGTTCTTC
CASSFTGSYNEQFF